The next 22 T cell receptor beta chains were all read from a single sample in a study of blood T cells in healthy people across ages. Together with a sample-barcoded 5' primer, a J-beta primer mix was included in a second PCR lasting about 6 to 12 cycles. TCRdb itself ran the 5' RACE reads through MiXCR, one entry per CDR3 protein. Among about 970,000 distinct CDR3 sequences listed, roughly 51% were seen once. Material for sequencing was blood. The receptor source for this set is an older woman in good health.

This clonotype was observed at least ten times. The chain uses TRBV15 and TRBJ1-1; 7 bases fit TRBD1. CDR1 is LNHNV, CDR2 YYDKDF, per germline (reference sequence). The CDR3 is made up of 15 amino acids. After removal of 2 bases from V and 1 base from J, the junction contained 4 bases not matched to a gene. The CDR3 DNA follows: TGTGCCACCAGCAGACCCGGGACAGCGAACACTGAAGCTTTCTTT. Its protein product is CATSRPGTANTEAFF.

The chain is built from TRBV6-2 or TRBV6-3 and TRBJ2-3; D remains unclear. There are 13 residues in the CDR3. Germline values: CDR1 MNHEY, CDR2 SVGEGT. Between the trimmed V and J ends, which lost 6 bases and 6 bases, there was a span of 13 bases. The CDR3 DNA sequence: TGTGCCAGCAGCTCCCAATCCTCCGATACGCAGTATTTT. Translating gives CASSSQSSDTQYF.

This clonotype was counted only a few times. The J gene is TRBJ2-1, the V gene TRBV7-9; D might be TRBD2 (5 bases). Germline loops: CDR1 SEHNR, CDR2 FQNEAQ (reference sequence). Deletions cut 3 bases from V and 5 bases from J, with 14 bases between. There are 15 residues in the CDR3. CDR3 sequence (DNA): TGTGCCAGCAGCTTGTTGAATAGCGCCAACAATGAGCAGTTCTTC. The encoded protein is CASSLLNSANNEQFF.

The rearrangement joins TRBV19 to TRBJ2-3, with a weak D call TRBD2 (6 bases). Germline V lookup: CDR1 LNHDA, CDR2 SQIVND (reference sequence). Trimming removed 11 bases at V and 4 bases at J, with 16 bases between. The CDR3 totals 13 residues. The CDR3 loop is CAAGRGSSDTQYF. The CDR3 bases are TGTGCCGCGGGCCGGGGGAGCTCAGATACGCAGTATTTT.

This clonotype was counted between two and nine times. V gene TRBV28 combines with J gene TRBJ2-7; D not resolved. The CDR3 totals 12 residues. Trimming pared 7 bases from V and 5 bases from J, leaving 12 bases between. Germline CDR1 reads MDHEN; CDR2 reads SYDVKM. The CDR3 coding sequence is TGTGCCAGCACCTCCACCAAGCACGAGCAGTACTTC. Protein: CASTSTKHEQYF. The full variable domain, rest sourced from reference TRBV28 and TRBJ2-7, is DVKVTQSSRYLVKRTGEKVFLECVQDMDHENMFWYRQDPGLGLRLIYFSYDVKMKEKGDIPEGYSVSREKKERFSLILESASTNQTSMYLCASTSTKHEQYFGPGTRLTVT.

The V call is TRBV2, the J call TRBJ2-7; 7 positions match TRBD1. This CDR3 has 13 amino acids. Germline V gene sequence: CDR1 SNHLY, CDR2 FYNNEI. Trimming cost V 7 bases and J 9 bases; bases outside gene matches: 12. Here the CDR3 reads CASTRTGSGRQYF. CDR3 sequence (DNA): TGTGCCAGCACCCGGACAGGCTCGGGGAGGCAGTACTTC.

The V gene is TRBV30, the J gene TRBJ2-7, with TRBD1 identical over 9 bases. V lost 1 base and J lost 3; bases outside the gene matches: 1. The length of the CDR3 is 13 residues. CDR1 is GTSNPN, CDR2 SVGIG, per germline (reference sequence). The CDR3 is CAWSGDRVYEQYF. The CDR3 coding sequence is TGTGCCTGGAGTGGGGACAGGGTCTACGAGCAGTACTTC.

The V and J genes are TRBV7-2 and TRBJ2-3, with D maybe TRBD1 (5 bases). This CDR3 spans 14 amino acids. Germline V gene lookup returns CDR1 SGHTA and CDR2 FQGNSA. Trimming cost V 5 bases and J 4 bases, with 13 bases left between them. The CDR3 region is CASSQRGRADTQYF. CDR3 bases: TGTGCCAGCAGCCAAAGGGGTCGGGCAGATACGCAGTATTTT. The whole variable domain, filled in from reference TRBV7-2 and TRBJ2-3, reads GAGVSQSPSNKVTEKGKDVELRCDPISGHTALYWYRQSLGQGLEFLIYFQGNSAPDKSGLPSDRFSAERTGGSVSTLTIQRTQQEDSAVYLCASSQRGRADTQYFGPGTRLTVL.

For this clonotype: One end of the junction is discordant with germline, which a read error may explain. This chain uses TRBV29-1 with TRBJ2-5; D gene uncertain. This CDR3 is built from 13 residues. Germline V gene lookup returns CDR1 SQVTM and CDR2 ANQGSEA. This chain's CDR3 is CSAEGGAQETQYF. CDR3 nucleotides: TGCAGCGCTGAAGGTGGAGCTCAAGAGACCCAGTACTTC. Full variable domain (outside the CDR3, taken from reference TRBV29-1 and TRBJ2-5): SAVISQKPSRDICQRGTSLTIQCQVDSQVTMMFWYRQQPGQSLTLIATANQGSEATYESGFVIDKFPISRPNLTFSTLTVSNMSPEDSSIYLCSAEGGAQETQYFGPGTRLLVL.

This chain joins TRBV6-2 or TRBV6-3 and TRBJ2-4; TRBD2 is a possible D gene (6 bases). The last part of the DNA fits TRBJ2-5 better; the J call may be wrong. The CDR3 covers 15 residues. Germline lookup yields CDR1 MNHEY and CDR2 SVGEGT. The CDR3 protein is CASRRDGSVQETQYF. CDR3 sequence (DNA): TGTGCCAGCAGACGGGACGGGAGTGTCCAAGAGACCCAGTACTTC.

The rearrangement joins TRBV7-9 to TRBJ2-1, with D perhaps TRBD1 or TRBD2 (5 bases each). Trimming shortened V by 1 base and J by 3 bases, and 16 bases separated the two germline ends. CDR1 and CDR2 (germline): SEHNR, FQNEAQ (reference sequence). CDR3 length equals 17 residues. CDR3 sequence (DNA): TGTGCCAGCAGCTTAGGGACCCGGGACGGCTTCTACAATGAGCAGTTCTTC. Translated: CASSLGTRDGFYNEQFF.

The chain uses TRBV15 and TRBJ2-7; D remains unclear. This CDR3 has 16 residues. Trimming pared 5 bases from V and 0 bases from J, leaving 17 bases between. Germline assignment: CDR1 LNHNV and CDR2 YYDKDF (reference sequence). CDR3 in DNA: TGTGCCACCAGCGGACCGTGGCTCAAATCCTCCTACGAGCAGTACTTC. Translated: CATSGPWLKSSYEQYF.

The V and J genes are TRBV5-1 and TRBJ2-7; the match to TRBD1 covers 8 bases. Trimming cost V 5 bases and J 0 bases; bases outside gene matches: 10. Germline CDR1 reads SGHRS; CDR2 reads YFSETQ. The CDR3 is made up of 16 amino acids. CDR3 loop: CASSYPGDRISYEQYF. DNA for the CDR3: TGCGCCAGCAGTTACCCTGGGGACAGGATCTCCTACGAGCAGTACTTC. Looking up the rest from reference TRBV5-1 and TRBJ2-7 gives the full variable domain: KAGVTQTPRYLIKTRGQQVTLSCSPISGHRSVSWYQQTPGQGLQFLFEYFSETQRNKGNFPGRFSGRQFSNSRSEMNVSTLELGDSALYLCASSYPGDRISYEQYFGPGTRLTVT.

V gene TRBV20-1 combines with J gene TRBJ2-3; 15 bases are a match to TRBD2. Germline V gene sequence: CDR1 DFQATT, CDR2 SNEGSKA (reference sequence). The CDR3 runs 15 residues. V shed 3 bases and J 6 bases; nucleotides not matched to a gene: 4. In nucleotides, the CDR3 is TGCAGTGCTAGTCCCGGGACTAGCGGGAGGGATACGCAGTATTTT. Amino acid sequence: CSASPGTSGRDTQYF.

This clonotype was counted between two and nine times. The rearrangement joins TRBV29-1 to TRBJ2-1; D gene ambiguous. This CDR3 region has 13 residues. Germline V lookup: CDR1 SQVTM, CDR2 ANQGSEA. With 5 bases removed from V and 10 bases from J, the gap between germline ends came to 18 bases. In DNA form, the CDR3 reads TGCAGCGTTTTTTATAGCATTGTGAAGGAGCAGTTCTTC. As protein: CSVFYSIVKEQFF.

J is TRBJ1-1 and V is TRBV6-5; 7 bases are shared with TRBD1. The ends lost 2 bases at V and 6 bases at J; junction bases unmatched: 12. This CDR3 region has 16 residues. Germline loops: CDR1 MNHEY, CDR2 SVGAGI. CDR3 amino acids: CASSYVWRGRRAEAFF. Here the CDR3 DNA reads TGTGCCAGCAGTTACGTTTGGAGGGGGCGCAGGGCTGAAGCTTTCTTT.

This clonotype was detected only a few times. This sequence joins TRBV24-1 and TRBJ2-2, with D unclear. Trimming cost V 4 bases and J 3 bases, with 5 bases left between them. Looked up from germline, CDR1 is KGHDR and CDR2 is SFDVKD. This CDR3 has 13 residues. The CDR3 is CATSELDTGELFF. The DNA for the CDR3 is TGTGCCACCAGTGAGTTAGACACCGGGGAGCTGTTTTTT.

V is TRBV20-1 and J is TRBJ2-7, with TRBD2 matching over 8 bases. The J segment lost 3 bases and the V segment lost 8 bases, leaving 3 bases of the junction unmatched. The CDR3 extends over 11 amino acids. Germline CDR1 is DFQATT and CDR2 is SNEGSKA (reference sequence). This CDR3 is CSPLAVYEQYF. CDR3 bases: TGCAGTCCACTAGCGGTCTACGAGCAGTACTTC.

The sample holds a few counts of this clonotype. The chain links TRBV12-3 or TRBV12-4 to TRBJ2-4; 11 nucleotides agree with TRBD2. The CDR3 loop spans 14 amino acids. V lost 9 bases and J lost 6; bases outside the gene matches: 7. The CDR3 DNA is TGTGCCAGTCTTAATAGCGGGAGGGGAAACATTCAGTACTTC. Translated: CASLNSGRGNIQYF.

This rearrangement joins TRBV20-1 to TRBJ2-1; TRBD2 agrees at 12 bases. The CDR3 extends over 19 amino acids. J lost 4 bases, V lost 0 bases, and 13 bases had no gene match. CDR1 and CDR2 from the germline V gene are DFQATT and SNEGSKA (reference sequence). The CDR3 is CSARDKGRLAGVSYNEQFF. CDR3 DNA: TGCAGTGCTAGAGATAAGGGCCGACTAGCGGGAGTTTCTTACAATGAGCAGTTCTTC.

This chain links TRBV28 with TRBJ1-1, with 8 bases matching TRBD1. Unmatched junction bases numbered 10, after V lost 7 bases and J lost 3 bases. Germline values: CDR1 MDHEN, CDR2 SYDVKM. The CDR3 is made up of 15 amino acids. The CDR3 nucleotides are TGTGCCAGCACCACTCAGGGGGCAACGGACACTGAAGCTTTCTTT. Translated, it gives CASTTQGATDTEAFF.

V usage is TRBV5-1 and J usage is TRBJ1-2; D might be TRBD1 (5 bases). This CDR3 region has 14 residues. In germline, CDR1 is SGHRS, CDR2 YFSETQ. V lost 0 bases and J lost 2, with 8 bases in between. The CDR3 region has the DNA TGCGCCAGCAGCTTGGGACGGACAAACTATGGCTACACCTTC. It codes for CASSLGRTNYGYTF.